The 25 T cell receptor beta chains reported below all come from one sample, sequenced in a study of T-cell reconstitution after alpha-beta-depleted transplantation in children. Preparing the TCRbeta library involved the use of unique molecular identifiers. Via MiXCR, TCRdb re-called the PCR reads, giving one row per CDR3 protein. The sample lists more than 500,000 distinct CDR3 sequences, roughly 11% occurring once. The source was PBMCs, mostly from graft donor cells, collected 180 days after TCRalphabeta/CD19-depleted stem cell transplant. These TCRs come from a female patient aged 2-15 years who had a stem cell transplant for aplastic anemia, so the T cells may come from the graft donor.

This clonotype was seen only a few times. The chain uses TRBV29-1 and TRBJ1-2; 7 bases match TRBD1. In germline, CDR1 is SQVTM, CDR2 ANQGSEA. V lost 2 bases, J lost 1 base, and 10 bases stayed unmatched. This CDR3 has 16 amino acids. CDR3 sequence reads: CSVEPRDSPYNYGYTF. CDR3 nucleotide sequence: TGCAGCGTTGAACCCCGGGACAGTCCTTATAACTATGGCTACACCTTC.

This clonotype appeared a few times. This sequence joins TRBV28 and TRBJ2-4, with 12 bases aligning to TRBD1. After removal of 1 base from V and 4 bases from J, the junction contained 8 bases not matched to a gene. The CDR3 is 18 residues long. Per the germline V gene, CDR1 is MDHEN and CDR2 is SYDVKM. For the CDR3, the DNA is TGTGCCAGCAGTTTATTCACCGGGACAGGGGGCCCGAAAAACATTCAGTACTTC. It yields the protein CASSLFTGTGGPKNIQYF.

The chain has TRBV25-1 and TRBJ2-5; D is perhaps TRBD2 (6 bases). V was trimmed by 3 bases and J by 4 bases, leaving 12 bases between them. The CDR3 spans 14 residues. From germline, CDR1 is MGHDK and CDR2 SYGVNS. CDR3 residues: CASSEQRAGETQYF. The CDR3, as DNA: TGTGCCAGCAGTGAGCAAAGAGCGGGAGAGACCCAGTACTTC.

The chain couples TRBV25-1 to TRBJ1-2; tentatively, D is TRBD1 (5 bases). V was shortened by 1 base and J by 2 bases, with 8 bases between the two germline ends. The germline CDR1 and CDR2 sequences are MGHDK and SYGVNS. The CDR3 contains 14 residues. CDR3 amino acids: CASSEFRGNYGYTF. Here the CDR3 DNA reads TGTGCCAGCAGTGAATTTCGGGGGAACTATGGCTACACCTTC.

This clonotype was detected a few times. The gene calls are TRBV7-9 and TRBJ1-5; no definite D call. Germline CDR1 is SEHNR and CDR2 is FQNEAQ (reference sequence). The CDR3 extends over 13 amino acids. Trimming left V 5 bases short and J 4 bases short, with 9 bases between. CDR3 DNA: TGTGCCAGCAGCCCCGGGAAGAATCAGCCCCAGCATTTT. This codes for CASSPGKNQPQHF. Using reference TRBV7-9 and TRBJ1-5 for the parts outside the CDR3, the full variable domain is DTGVSQNPRHKITKRGQNVTFRCDPISEHNRLYWYRQTLGQGPEFLTYFQNEAQLEKSRLLSDRFSAERPKGSFSTLEIQRTEQGDSAMYLCASSPGKNQPQHFGDGTRLSIL.

In its sample, this clonotype was seen a few times. The J gene is TRBJ1-2, the V gene TRBV5-1; D uncertain. The CDR3 is 13 amino acids. V was trimmed by 4 bases and J by 4 bases, leaving 11 bases between them. Per germline, CDR1 SGHRS and CDR2 YFSETQ. The CDR3 DNA sequence: TGCGCCAGCAGCCTCCGGGGTCCCTATGGCTACACCTTC. Translated: CASSLRGPYGYTF.

This rearrangement joins TRBV7-9 to TRBJ2-1; no clear D. The germline V and J ends were trimmed by 4 bases and 6 bases, with 13 bases remaining between them. The length of the CDR3 is 14 residues. The germline V gene encodes CDR1 SEHNR and CDR2 FQNEAQ (reference sequence). The CDR3 loop is CASSSPTKSNEQFF. The CDR3 bases are TGTGCCAGCAGCTCCCCTACTAAGAGCAATGAGCAGTTCTTC.

V and J are TRBV6-1 and TRBJ2-1, with 8 bases matching TRBD1. The CDR3 is made up of 16 amino acids. Germline loops: CDR1 MNHNS, CDR2 SASEGT. The V and J ends lost 5 bases and 4 bases, in that order; junction bases with no gene match: 10. The CDR3 bases are TGTGCCAGCAGTAGACTCCCGGGACAGGTTTACAATGAGCAGTTCTTC. This translates into CASSRLPGQVYNEQFF.

This clonotype has a handful of counts. The chain uses TRBV25-1 and TRBJ1-2; the D is unclear. The CDR3 length is 14 residues. Per the germline V gene, CDR1 is MGHDK and CDR2 is SYGVNS. Trimming stripped 5 bases from V and 0 bases from J, with 10 bases between. This CDR3 is CASSQSGANYGYTF. The CDR3 DNA reads as TGTGCCAGCAGTCAAAGCGGAGCTAACTATGGCTACACCTTC.

This clonotype was seen only a few times. The CDR3 DNA reads TGTGCCAGCGGTCCCCAGGGGTTCCAAGAGACCCAGTACTTC. Protein: CASGPQGFQETQYF. The rearrangement links TRBV27 to TRBJ2-5, with D perhaps matching TRBD1 (6 bases). Looked up from germline, CDR1 is MNHEY and CDR2 is SMNVEV (reference sequence). V was cut by 8 bases and J by 1 base, with 14 bases left in between. This CDR3 comprises 14 residues.

This clonotype occurred many times. J is TRBJ2-7 and V is TRBV7-2; D might be TRBD2 (5 bases). There are 13 residues in the CDR3. Germline CDR1 and CDR2: SGHTA and FQGNSA. V was cut by 2 bases and J by 3 bases, with 8 bases left in between. The CDR3 sequence: CASSLSGIYEQYF. In DNA form, the CDR3 reads TGTGCCAGCAGCTTATCCGGGATCTACGAGCAGTACTTC.

The chain has TRBV10-2 and TRBJ2-1, with D possibly matching TRBD2 (6 bases). Looked up from germline, CDR1 is WSHSY and CDR2 is SAAADI. The ends were cut back, 6 bases at V and 1 base at J, with 16 bases in the middle. The CDR3 runs to 16 residues. In DNA form, the CDR3 reads TGCGCCAGCAGCCTCCTTGGGGAGGTTTCCTACAATGAGCAGTTCTTC. This sequence encodes CASSLLGEVSYNEQFF.

In this sample, this clonotype turned up a few times. The V gene is TRBV7-2, the J gene TRBJ2-7; no reliable D call. The CDR3 has 13 residues. Per germline, CDR1 SGHTA and CDR2 FQGNSA. The V and J ends lost 1 base and 5 bases respectively, with 9 bases between them. The CDR3, as DNA: TGTGCCAGCAGCTTAGGTTTATCTGACGAGCAGTACTTC. Translating it yields CASSLGLSDEQYF.

The chain links TRBV20-1 to TRBJ1-1; D is unclear. Between the trimmed V and J ends, which lost 0 bases and 8 bases, there was a span of 10 bases. Looked up from germline, CDR1 is DFQATT and CDR2 is SNEGSKA (reference sequence). This CDR3 is built from 12 residues. Here the CDR3 reads CSARDGPNEAFF. The CDR3 coding sequence is TGCAGTGCTAGAGATGGTCCCAACGAAGCTTTCTTT.

This clonotype was seen only a few times. The chain recombines TRBV4-1 with TRBJ2-4, with 10 nucleotides matching TRBD1. Germline V gene lookup returns CDR1 MGHRA and CDR2 YSYEKL. J was trimmed by 1 base and V by 5 bases; bases with no gene match: 14. The CDR3 consists of 19 residues. CDR3 residues: CASSSGTGVLSAAKNIQYF. CDR3 coding DNA: TGCGCCAGCAGCTCCGGGACAGGGGTATTAAGTGCTGCCAAAAACATTCAGTACTTC.

The chain employs TRBV6-2 or TRBV6-3 and TRBJ1-1; D perhaps matches TRBD1 (5 bases). The ends were cut back, 2 bases at V and 2 bases at J, with 9 bases in the middle. Germline V gene sequence: CDR1 MNHEY, CDR2 SVGEGT. The CDR3 has 14 residues. CDR3 in DNA: TGTGCCAGCAGTTACGGGGGGAGAAACACTGAAGCTTTCTTT. Its translation is CASSYGGRNTEAFF.

The genes are TRBV21-1 and TRBJ2-7; the DNA was not used to check the table's D call, TRBD1. TRBV21-1 is a known pseudogene. The length of the CDR3 is 17 residues. The CDR3 sequence: CASSKPTNETGGSEQYV. The DNA for the CDR3 is TGTGCCAGCAGCAAACCTACTAACGAGACAGGGGGCAGTGAGCAGTACGTC.

This clonotype was observed a handful of times. The V call is TRBV3-1, the J call TRBJ2-5; TRBD2 agrees at 7 bases. The CDR3 extends over 15 amino acids. Trimming cost V 1 base and J 5 bases; bases outside gene matches: 7. Per germline, CDR1 LGHDT and CDR2 YNNKEL (reference sequence). CDR3 residues: CASSQVGRAGETQYF. The CDR3 bases are TGTGCCAGCAGCCAAGTTGGGAGGGCCGGGGAGACCCAGTACTTC.

This chain connects TRBV9 to TRBJ2-4; D is unclear. The ends were cut back, 3 bases at V and 0 bases at J, with 10 bases in the middle. The germline gives CDR1 SGDLS, CDR2 YYNGEE. The CDR3 contains 15 residues. Here the CDR3 reads CASSAGEVAKNIQYF. The CDR3 DNA follows: TGTGCCAGCAGCGCCGGAGAGGTAGCCAAAAACATTCAGTACTTC.

This clonotype was seen a handful of times. This chain links TRBV19 with TRBJ1-4, with a possible D match to TRBD1 (6 bases). V lost 5 bases and J 3 bases, leaving 19 bases between the germline ends. Germline lookup yields CDR1 LNHDA and CDR2 SQIVND (reference sequence). This CDR3 is built from 17 residues. The CDR3 nucleotides read TGTGCCAGTAGTCCAGGGGCCTACCTCACTTCTAATGAAAAACTGTTTTTT. It codes for CASSPGAYLTSNEKLFF.

This clonotype was detected ten times or more. V is TRBV20-1 and J is TRBJ2-7, with 7 bases identical to TRBD2. J was trimmed by 3 bases and V by 5 bases; bases with no gene match: 10. From germline, CDR1 is DFQATT and CDR2 SNEGSKA (reference sequence). There are 14 residues in the CDR3. CDR3 residues: CSAAMPSGFYEQYF. The DNA of the CDR3 is TGCAGTGCTGCGATGCCTAGCGGTTTCTACGAGCAGTACTTC.

At least ten counts were recorded for this clonotype. The chain has TRBV28 and TRBJ2-3, with 7 nucleotides matching TRBD1. The length of the CDR3 is 15 residues. Germline V gene lookup returns CDR1 MDHEN and CDR2 SYDVKM. V dropped 4 bases and J dropped 1; count of bases not matched to a gene: 5. This CDR3 is CASSSLGQGTDTQYF. In DNA, the CDR3 is TGTGCCAGCAGTTCCCTCGGACAGGGCACAGATACGCAGTATTTT.

This clonotype was detected ten times or more. The chain couples TRBV20-1 to TRBJ1-2; 7 nucleotides line up with TRBD1. The CDR3 spans 12 residues. V shed 3 bases, J shed 4 bases, and the junction held 2 bases outside the gene matches. Germline V gene data show CDR1 as DFQATT and CDR2 as SNEGSKA (reference sequence). CDR3 in amino acids: CSASPGGYGYTF. The CDR3 DNA is TGCAGTGCTAGCCCAGGGGGCTATGGCTACACCTTC.

The table lists this clonotype with a few counts. The chain carries TRBV6-4 and TRBJ2-3; the D call may be TRBD1 or TRBD2 (5 bases each). With 0 bases removed from V and 5 bases from J, the gap between germline ends came to 18 bases. Per germline, CDR1 MRHNA and CDR2 SNTAGT. The length of the CDR3 is 17 residues. The CDR3 protein is CASSDSLGDGGRDTQYF. The CDR3 coding sequence is TGTGCCAGCAGTGACTCCTTAGGGGACGGCGGAAGAGATACGCAGTATTTT.

This clonotype showed up just a few times. The chain recombines TRBV7-2 with TRBJ2-1, with D possibly matching TRBD2 (6 bases). The CDR3 runs 16 residues. Germline loops: CDR1 SGHTA, CDR2 FQGNSA. V lost 5 bases to trimming and J lost 2 bases, with 16 bases between them. CDR3 in DNA: TGTGCCAGCAGCCCAGTCGGGGGACCCACCTACAATGAGCAGTTCTTC. Translation gives CASSPVGGPTYNEQFF.